A selection of T cell receptor beta chains follows, all from one sample in a study of blood T cells in healthy people across ages. TCRdb recomputed calls from the 5' RACE reads with MiXCR, one row per CDR3 protein. The sample includes roughly 1.6 million distinct CDR3 sequences, about 32% of them seen just once. The sequenced sample consisted of blood. These receptors all stem from a woman aged 25-40 years in good health. CDR3s include the opening cysteine and the closing phenylalanine or tryptophan. Fields, in order: J gene, V gene, CDR3 protein.

>TRBJ1-1|TRBV7-2
CASSFLWNTEAFF
>TRBJ2-6|TRBV5-1
CASSSPREPPLRSGANVLTF
>TRBJ2-1|TRBV21-1
CASSKAEPWDRVYNEQFF
>TRBJ1-4|TRBV29-1
CSVEWAWDEKLFF
>TRBJ2-5|TRBV5-1
CASSLLLAGGQTQETQYF
>TRBJ2-7|TRBV5-5
CASSLEISREQYF
>TRBJ1-5|TRBV2
CATRENGENQPQHF
>TRBJ2-5|TRBV5-1
CASSLALTKETQYF
>TRBJ2-2|TRBV7-9
CASSPRLAANTGELFF
>TRBJ2-1|TRBV6-6
CASSYPGQAYNEQFF